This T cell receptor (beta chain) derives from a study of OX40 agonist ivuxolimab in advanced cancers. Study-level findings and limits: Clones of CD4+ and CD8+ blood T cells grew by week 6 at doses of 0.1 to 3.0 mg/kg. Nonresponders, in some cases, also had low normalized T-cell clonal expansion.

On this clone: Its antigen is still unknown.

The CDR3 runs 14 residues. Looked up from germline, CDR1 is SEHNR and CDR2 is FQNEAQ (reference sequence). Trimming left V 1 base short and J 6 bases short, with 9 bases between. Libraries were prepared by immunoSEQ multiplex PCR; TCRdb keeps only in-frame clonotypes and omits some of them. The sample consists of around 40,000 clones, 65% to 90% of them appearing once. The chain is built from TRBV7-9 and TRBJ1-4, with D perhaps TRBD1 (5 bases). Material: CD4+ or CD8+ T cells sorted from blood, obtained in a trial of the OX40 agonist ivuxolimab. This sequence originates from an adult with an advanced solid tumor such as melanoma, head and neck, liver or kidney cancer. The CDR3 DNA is TGTGCCAGCAGCTTAGGCGGGGGAGATGAAAAACTGTTTTTT. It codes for CASSLGGGDEKLFF.